The entry that follows covers one T cell receptor beta chain sequence. TCRdb reprocessed the 5' RACE reads, keeping one entry per CDR3 protein, no DNA. The listing contains some 500,000 distinct CDR3 sequences. Germline V lookup: CDR1 SGHVS, CDR2 FQNEAQ. The CDR3 has 14 residues. The data derive from a study of T cells expressing NK-cell markers. The wider study: HCMV serostatus: seven of eight sequenced donors positive, one negative.

The clonotype originates from a woman aged 45-60 years in good health. The sample consisted of blood T cells: a sorted CD56 or NKG2C T cell subset, CD4+ or CD8+ T cells, or bulk PBMC T cells (not recorded which). The J gene is TRBJ2-5, the V gene TRBV7-8; the TCRdb D gene call, TRBD1, has no DNA to confirm it. CDR3 amino acids: CASSTRTPQETQYF.